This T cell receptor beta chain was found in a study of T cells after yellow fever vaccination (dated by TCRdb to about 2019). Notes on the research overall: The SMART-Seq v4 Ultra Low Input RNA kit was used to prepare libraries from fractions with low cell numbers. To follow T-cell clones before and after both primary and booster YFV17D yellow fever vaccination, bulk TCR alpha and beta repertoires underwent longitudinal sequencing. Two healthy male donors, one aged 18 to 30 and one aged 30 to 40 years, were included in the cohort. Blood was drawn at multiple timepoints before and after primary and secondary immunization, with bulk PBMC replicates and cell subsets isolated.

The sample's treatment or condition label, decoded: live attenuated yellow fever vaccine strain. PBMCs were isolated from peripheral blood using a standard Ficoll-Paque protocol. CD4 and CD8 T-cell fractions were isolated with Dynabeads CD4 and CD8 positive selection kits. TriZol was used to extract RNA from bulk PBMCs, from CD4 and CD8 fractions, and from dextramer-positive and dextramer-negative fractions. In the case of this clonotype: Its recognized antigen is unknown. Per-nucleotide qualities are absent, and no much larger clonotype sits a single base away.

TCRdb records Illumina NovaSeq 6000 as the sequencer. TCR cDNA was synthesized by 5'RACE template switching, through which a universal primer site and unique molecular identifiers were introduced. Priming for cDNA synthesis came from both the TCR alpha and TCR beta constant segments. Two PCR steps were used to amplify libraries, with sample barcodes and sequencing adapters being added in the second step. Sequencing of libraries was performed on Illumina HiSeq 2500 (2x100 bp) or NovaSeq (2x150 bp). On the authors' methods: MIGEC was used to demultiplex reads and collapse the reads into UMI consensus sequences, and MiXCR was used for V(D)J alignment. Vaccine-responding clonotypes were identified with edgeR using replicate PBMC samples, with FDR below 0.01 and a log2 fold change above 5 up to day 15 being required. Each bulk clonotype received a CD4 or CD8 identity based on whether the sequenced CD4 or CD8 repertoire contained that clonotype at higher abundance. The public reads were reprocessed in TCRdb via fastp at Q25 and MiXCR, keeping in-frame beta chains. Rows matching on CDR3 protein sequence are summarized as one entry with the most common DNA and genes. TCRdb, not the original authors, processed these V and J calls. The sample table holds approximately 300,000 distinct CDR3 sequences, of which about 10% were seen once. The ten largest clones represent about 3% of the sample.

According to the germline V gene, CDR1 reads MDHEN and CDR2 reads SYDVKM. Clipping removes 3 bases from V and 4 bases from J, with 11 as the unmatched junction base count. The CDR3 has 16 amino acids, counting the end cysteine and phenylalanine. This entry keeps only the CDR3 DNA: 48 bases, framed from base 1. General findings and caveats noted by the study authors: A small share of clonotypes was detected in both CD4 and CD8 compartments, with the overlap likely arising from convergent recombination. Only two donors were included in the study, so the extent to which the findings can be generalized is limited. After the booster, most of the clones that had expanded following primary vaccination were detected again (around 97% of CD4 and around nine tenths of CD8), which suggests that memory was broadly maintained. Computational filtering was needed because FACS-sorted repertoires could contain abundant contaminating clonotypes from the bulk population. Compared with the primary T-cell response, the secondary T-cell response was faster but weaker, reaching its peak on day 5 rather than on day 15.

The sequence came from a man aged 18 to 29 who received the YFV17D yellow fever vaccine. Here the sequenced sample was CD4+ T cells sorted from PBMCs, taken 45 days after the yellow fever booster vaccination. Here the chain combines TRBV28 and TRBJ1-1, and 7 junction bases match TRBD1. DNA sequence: TGTGCCAGCAGTTTCCTTGGGAGGGGGCAAAGCACTGAAGCTTTCTTT. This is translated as CASSFLGRGQSTEAFF.